One and the same sample provided the 26 T cell receptor beta chains below, sequenced in a study of shared clonotypes between healthy human individuals. Libraries were prepared by immunoSEQ multiplex PCR; TCRdb keeps only in-frame clonotypes and omits some of them. The sample shows 1.4 million or so clones, 98% to 99% of them seen only once. Material for sequencing was naive CD4+ T cells sorted from blood. Subset here: CD45RA+ positively selected. These receptors were obtained from a man aged 30 to 45 in good health.

J is TRBJ1-2 and V is TRBV9, with D hard to call. From germline, CDR1 is SGDLS and CDR2 YYNGEE. The CDR3 sequence is 15 residues long. V lost 0 bases, J lost 2 bases, and 11 bases lay in between. The CDR3 DNA sequence: TGTGCCAGCAGCGTAGGGGTAGGTGCCAACTATGGCTACACCTTC. Translation gives CASSVGVGANYGYTF.

The chain is built from TRBV7-8 and TRBJ1-2, with no clear D. This CDR3 is 15 amino acids long. V was cut by 5 bases and J by 3 bases, with 16 bases left in between. Looked up from germline, CDR1 is SGHVS and CDR2 is FQNEAQ. This CDR3 is CASSPLSKNHYGYTF. The CDR3 coding sequence is TGTGCCAGCAGCCCCCTGTCTAAAAACCACTATGGCTACACCTTC.

The V and J genes are TRBV27 and TRBJ2-5; D is unclear. The V gene lost 5 bases and the J gene lost 4 bases, with 11 bases spanning the gap. Germline values: CDR1 MNHEY, CDR2 SMNVEV (reference sequence). This CDR3 has 13 residues. The DNA of the CDR3 is TGTGCCAGCAGTCCCCTTTTGGGAGAGACCCAGTACTTC. This codes for CASSPLLGETQYF.

In DNA, the CDR3 is TGTGCCAGCAGGGTGACAGGGTCGAACACCGGGGAGCTGTTTTTT. Protein sequence: CASRVTGSNTGELFF. V and J are TRBV2 and TRBJ2-2; the match to TRBD1 covers 7 bases. This CDR3 has 15 amino acids. Germline loops: CDR1 SNHLY, CDR2 FYNNEI. V was clipped by 6 bases and J by 0 bases; unmatched bases: 4.

Points on this clone: The sample holds other DNA sequences that translate to the same CDR3. The chain couples TRBV6-5 to TRBJ2-7; D is ambiguous. The CDR3 runs to 13 residues. From germline, CDR1 is MNHEY and CDR2 SVGAGI. Trimming left V 6 bases short and J 1 base short, with 10 bases between. The CDR3 DNA sequence: TGTGCCAGCAGCCAAGGACCATCCTACGAGCAGTACTTC. The encoded protein is CASSQGPSYEQYF.

The J gene is TRBJ2-3, the V gene TRBV5-1; D is unresolved. The CDR3 totals 13 residues. V was cut by 5 bases and J by 2 bases, with 9 bases left in between. CDR1 and CDR2 from the germline V gene are SGHRS and YFSETQ. CDR3 sequence: CASSLRTTDTQYF. The CDR3 coding sequence is TGCGCCAGCAGTTTGAGAACCACAGATACGCAGTATTTT.

This chain joins TRBV4-3 and TRBJ2-4; unclear D gene. The germline V and J ends were trimmed by 1 base and 2 bases, with 6 bases remaining between them. CDR1 LGHNA and CDR2 YSLEER come from the germline V gene. The CDR3 is 14 residues long. The CDR3 reads CASSQGVPKNIQYF. In nucleotides, the CDR3 is TGCGCCAGCAGCCAAGGGGTGCCCAAAAACATTCAGTACTTC.

The chain carries TRBV28 and TRBJ1-2; D unresolved. V was shortened by 2 bases and J by 7 bases, with 8 bases between the two germline ends. The germline V gene encodes CDR1 MDHEN and CDR2 SYDVKM. This CDR3 is 12 amino acids long. CDR3 region: CASSLILGGYTF. The CDR3 bases are TGTGCCAGCAGTTTAATCTTGGGTGGCTACACCTTC.

On this clone itself: The junction and the germline gene differ at one end; a read error may be behind it. The V gene is TRBV5-1, the J gene TRBJ1-2; D call uncertain. Germline CDR1 is SGHRS and CDR2 is YFSETQ. The CDR3 is 14 amino acids. Written as DNA, the CDR3 is TGTGCCAGCAGCTTGGCCCAGAATGGCTATGGCTACACCTTC. This translates into CASSLAQNGYGYTF.

The V gene is TRBV5-4, the J gene TRBJ2-7; 9 positions agree with TRBD2. The trim removed 0 bases at V and 5 bases at J, leaving 15 bases unmatched. The length of the CDR3 is 18 residues. Per the germline V gene, CDR1 is SGHNT and CDR2 is YYREEE (reference sequence). CDR3 sequence (DNA): TGTGCCAGCAGCTTGGCCCTTCAGATAGCGGGAGTGAAACACGAGCAGTACTTC. Encoded protein: CASSLALQIAGVKHEQYF. The variable domain in full, completed from reference TRBV5-4 and TRBJ2-7, reads ETGVTQSPTHLIKTRGQQVTLRCSSQSGHNTVSWYQQALGQGPQFIFQYYREEENGRGNFPPRFSGLQFPNYSSELNVNALELDDSALYLCASSLALQIAGVKHEQYFGPGTRLTVT.

The chain's CDR3 is CASSPWEQGMGEQYF. CDR3 coding DNA: TGTGCCAGCTCACCATGGGAGCAGGGTATGGGCGAGCAGTACTTC. This sequence joins TRBV18 and TRBJ2-5; D possibly matches TRBD1 or TRBD2 (5 bases each). The J call may be in error: the DNA end matches TRBJ2-7 better. Germline V CDR1 and CDR2: KGHSH, LQKENI. The CDR3 consists of 15 residues.

The rearrangement joins TRBV7-2 to TRBJ2-6; D possibly matches TRBD1 or TRBD2 (5 bases each). V lost 2 bases and J lost 0, with 17 bases in between. The CDR3 is 19 residues long. Germline V gives CDR1 SGHTA, CDR2 FQGNSA. The chain's CDR3 is CASSLLLGVLGSGANVLTF. CDR3 nucleotides: TGTGCCAGCAGCTTATTATTGGGGGTACTCGGCTCTGGGGCCAACGTCCTGACTTTC. The variable domain in full, completed from reference TRBV7-2 and TRBJ2-6, reads GAGVSQSPSNKVTEKGKDVELRCDPISGHTALYWYRQSLGQGLEFLIYFQGNSAPDKSGLPSDRFSAERTGGSVSTLTIQRTQQEDSAVYLCASSLLLGVLGSGANVLTFGAGSRLTVL.

The table lists this clone with a count of one. The chain has TRBV29-1 and TRBJ2-1; D may be TRBD1 or TRBD2 (5 bases each). Germline CDR1 SQVTM, CDR2 ANQGSEA. Trimming pared 7 bases from V and 0 bases from J, leaving 16 bases between. The CDR3 spans 15 residues. CDR3 region: CSAGGTPSSYNEQFF. The CDR3 DNA reads TGCAGCGCTGGGGGAACACCGAGCTCCTACAATGAGCAGTTCTTC.

The chain couples TRBV5-1 to TRBJ2-7; TRBD1 matches at 7 bases. V was clipped by 2 bases and J by 5 bases; unmatched bases: 7. This CDR3 comprises 14 residues. Germline assignment: CDR1 SGHRS and CDR2 YFSETQ. CDR3 DNA sequence: TGCGCCAGCAGCTTACAGGGGAATGGCGACGAGCAGTACTTC. This translates into CASSLQGNGDEQYF.

The chain recombines TRBV13 with TRBJ2-1; perhaps TRBD2 as D (6 bases). The CDR3 sequence is 15 residues long. CDR1 and CDR2 from the germline V gene are PRHDT and FYEKMQ (reference sequence). The ends were cut back, 5 bases at V and 5 bases at J, with 16 bases in the middle. CDR3 DNA: TGTGCCAGCAGCCCCGGTGGTCGCGGGGACAATGAGCAGTTCTTC. Amino acid sequence: CASSPGGRGDNEQFF.

The V gene is TRBV4-1, the J gene TRBJ2-3; no reliable D call. CDR1 is MGHRA and CDR2 is YSYEKL in the germline V gene. The CDR3 is made up of 14 amino acids. Trimming removed 3 bases from V and 11 bases from J, with 18 bases in between. The CDR3 is CASSQLWVDPRQYF. The CDR3 bases are TGCGCCAGCAGCCAGCTGTGGGTGGATCCACGGCAGTATTTT.

The V call is TRBV7-2, the J call TRBJ1-2; D ambiguous. Germline V CDR1 and CDR2: SGHTA, FQGNSA. With 1 base removed from V and 4 bases from J, the gap between germline ends came to 10 bases. This CDR3 region has 14 residues. CDR3 sequence reads: CASSLDPGTYGYTF. CDR3 in DNA: TGTGCCAGCAGCTTAGATCCGGGTACCTATGGCTACACCTTC.

The chain combines TRBV4-3 with TRBJ2-1; 11 nucleotides align to TRBD2. This CDR3 is 16 amino acids long. Trimming removed 1 base from V and 3 bases from J; junction bases left unmatched: 2. Germline V gene sequence: CDR1 LGHNA, CDR2 YSLEER. The CDR3 coding sequence is TGCGCCAGCAGCCAAGGGACTAGCGGGTACTACAATGAGCAGTTCTTC. Encoded protein: CASSQGTSGYYNEQFF.

This chain links TRBV7-8 with TRBJ1-5; D is unclear. Germline V CDR1 and CDR2: SGHVS, FQNEAQ. Deletions cut 2 bases from V and 2 bases from J, with 7 bases between. This CDR3 has 14 residues. CDR3 amino acids: CASSLSAGNQPQHF. CDR3 DNA: TGTGCCAGCAGCTTAAGCGCAGGCAATCAGCCCCAGCATTTT.

A word on this clone: Other DNA sequences in the sample encode the same CDR3. The CDR3, as DNA: TGTGCCAGCTCACCGCTGGACAGCCAAGAGACCCAGTACTTC. Translation: CASSPLDSQETQYF. V is TRBV18 and J is TRBJ2-5; maybe TRBD1 (6 bases). CDR3 length: 14 amino acids. V dropped 3 bases and J dropped 1 base, with 9 bases sitting between them. Per the germline V gene, CDR1 is KGHSH and CDR2 is LQKENI.

Points on this clone: The same CDR3 also results from other DNA sequences found in this sample. This sequence joins TRBV28 and TRBJ1-2, with D perhaps TRBD1 (5 bases). The V end lost 6 bases, the J end lost 5 bases, and 10 bases lay between the germline ends. The CDR3 runs to 12 residues. Germline CDR1 MDHEN, CDR2 SYDVKM. The CDR3 here is CASRDSPYGYTF. DNA of the CDR3: TGTGCCAGCAGAGACAGCCCTTATGGCTACACCTTC.

The J gene is TRBJ2-7, the V gene TRBV7-8; TRBD1 matches 11 bases. This CDR3 is built from 18 residues. V trimming: 0 bases; J trimming: 3 bases; junction bases outside the gene matches: 10. Germline V CDR1 and CDR2: SGHVS, FQNEAQ. The CDR3 sequence: CASSLAVSSGTGGYEQYF. As DNA, the CDR3 is TGTGCCAGCAGCTTAGCGGTTAGTTCCGGGACAGGGGGCTACGAGCAGTACTTC.

The rearrangement links TRBV29-1 to TRBJ2-5; possible D gene TRBD2, 5 bases. Trimming cost V 7 bases and J 2 bases, with 11 bases left between them. Germline CDR1 SQVTM, CDR2 ANQGSEA. The length of the CDR3 is 12 residues. The CDR3 reads CSGQLGQETQYF. The CDR3 bases are TGCAGCGGCCAACTAGGACAAGAGACCCAGTACTTC.

V gene TRBV14 combines with J gene TRBJ2-3, with TRBD2 as a possible D gene (6 bases). CDR1 and CDR2 from the germline V gene are SGHDN and FVKESK. V was clipped by 2 bases and J by 5 bases, with 8 bases between them. This CDR3 is 13 amino acids long. CDR3 protein: CASSQLAQDTQYF. CDR3 coding DNA: TGTGCCAGCAGCCAACTAGCGCAAGATACGCAGTATTTT.

V is TRBV20-1 and J is TRBJ1-2, with no clear D. Trimming removed 3 bases at V and 1 base at J, with 3 bases between. The CDR3 extends over 11 amino acids. Germline lookup yields CDR1 DFQATT and CDR2 SNEGSKA (reference sequence). The CDR3 DNA reads TGCAGTGCTAGCGGTAACTATGGCTACACCTTC. It codes for CSASGNYGYTF.

The gene calls are TRBV11-1 and TRBJ2-3, with 12 bases aligning to TRBD2. V was pared by 6 bases and J by 0 bases, with 4 bases of the junction left unmatched. Germline V gene data show CDR1 as SGHAT and CDR2 as FQDESV (reference sequence). This CDR3 region has 16 residues. CDR3 in DNA: TGTGCCAGCAGTTGGGGGACTAGCGGGAGCACAGATACGCAGTATTTT. Protein sequence: CASSWGTSGSTDTQYF.